Presented here are 13 T cell receptor beta chains from one specimen sequenced in a study of shared clonotypes between healthy human individuals. Naive CD8 cells, CD45RO-negative and positively selected for CCR7, excluded terminally differentiated effector memory CD45RA+ cells. Repertoires were generated with immunoSEQ multiplex PCR, while TCRdb's copy carries only in-frame clones and drops some. The sample has approximately 2,200,000 clones, about 92% seen once. The source material was naive CD8+ T cells from PBMCs. Source of these receptors: a man aged 18 to 29 in good health. Some clones in this sample may be carry-over from other donors' samples.

The rearrangement joins TRBV25-1 to TRBJ2-2; 10 bases map to TRBD1. The CDR3 runs to 18 residues. Germline loops: CDR1 MGHDK, CDR2 SYGVNS. Losses at the gene ends were 4 bases for V and 7 bases for J; bases not matched to a gene: 15. The CDR3: CASSAPTDRGRGHGELFF. Written as DNA, the CDR3 is TGTGCCAGCAGTGCCCCCACTGACAGGGGGCGAGGGCACGGGGAGCTGTTTTTT. Looking up the rest from reference TRBV25-1 and TRBJ2-2 gives the full variable domain: EADIYQTPRYLVIGTGKKITLECSQTMGHDKMYWYQQDPGMELHLIHYSYGVNSTEKGDLSSESTVSRIRTEHFPLTLESARPSHTSQYLCASSAPTDRGRGHGELFFGEGSRLTVL.

This clone has a handful of counts. Other nucleotide sequences from this sample produce the same CDR3. The chain employs TRBV18 and TRBJ1-1; D may be TRBD1 (6 bases). Trimming shortened V by 3 bases and J by 0 bases, and 8 bases separated the two germline ends. CDR3 size: 14 residues. Germline values: CDR1 KGHSH, CDR2 LQKENI. This CDR3 reads CASSPDRMNTEAFF. In DNA form, the CDR3 reads TGTGCCAGCTCACCCGACAGGATGAACACTGAAGCTTTCTTT.

The rearrangement links TRBV5-1 to TRBJ2-7; D might be TRBD2 (6 bases). V lost 4 bases, J lost 3 bases, and 11 bases lay in between. This CDR3 comprises 13 residues. Germline V lookup: CDR1 SGHRS, CDR2 YFSETQ. Here the CDR3 reads CASSERGSYEQYF. The CDR3 DNA reads TGCGCCAGCAGCGAACGGGGGAGCTACGAGCAGTACTTC.

This sequence joins TRBV6-1 and TRBJ2-7; 13 bases match TRBD2. Trimming removed 7 bases from V and 4 bases from J; junction bases left unmatched: 7. Germline V gene lookup returns CDR1 MNHNS and CDR2 SASEGT. The CDR3 is 15 residues long. CDR3 sequence: CASTPGLAGLYEQYF. CDR3 nucleotides: TGTGCCAGCACCCCGGGACTAGCGGGATTGTACGAGCAGTACTTC.

The V call is TRBV9, the J call TRBJ2-7; D assignment may be TRBD1 or TRBD2 (5 bases each). V lost 3 bases to trimming and J lost 3 bases, with 19 bases between them. The germline gives CDR1 SGDLS, CDR2 YYNGEE. This CDR3 spans 16 amino acids. In nucleotides, the CDR3 is TGTGCCAGCAGCGAGACCGGGACGGGCCCCAACTACGAGCAGTACTTC. It specifies CASSETGTGPNYEQYF. Filled out from reference TRBV9 and TRBJ2-7, the complete variable domain reads DSGVTQTPKHLITATGQRVTLRCSPRSGDLSVYWYQQSLDQGLQFLIQYYNGEERAKGNILERFSAQQFPDLHSELNLSSLELGDSALYFCASSETGTGPNYEQYFGPGTRLTVT.

In this sample, this clone turned up once. V and J are TRBV5-5 and TRBJ2-5; weak D call: TRBD1 (5 bases). V gave up 0 bases and J gave up 5 bases, with 17 bases separating them. This CDR3 has 16 amino acids. Looked up from germline, CDR1 is SGHKS and CDR2 is YYEKEE (reference sequence). The CDR3 DNA is TGTGCCAGCAGCTTGGTTGGTGGGGCAGGGTGGGAGACCCAGTACTTC. Translated, it gives CASSLVGGAGWETQYF.

This clone appeared once. This chain uses TRBV7-9 with TRBJ2-7, with 7 positions matching TRBD1. This CDR3 contains 13 residues. The germline V gene encodes CDR1 SEHNR and CDR2 FQNEAQ (reference sequence). Trimming took 10 bases from V and 4 from J; bases not matched to a gene: 10. CDR3 region: CATGDSSWYEQYF. The CDR3 bases are TGTGCCACCGGGGACAGTTCATGGTACGAGCAGTACTTC.

This clone was seen just once. V usage is TRBV6-5 and J usage is TRBJ2-7, with D maybe TRBD2 (6 bases). The V end was cut by 6 bases, the J end by 0 bases, with 15 bases between. Germline V gives CDR1 MNHEY, CDR2 SVGAGI. This CDR3 comprises 15 residues. The CDR3 nucleotides are TGTGCCAGCAGGTCCCAGCGGGCGTTCTCCTACGAGCAGTACTTC. Residues: CASRSQRAFSYEQYF.

The rearrangement links TRBV19 to TRBJ2-7, with 7 nucleotides matching TRBD1. The junction had 5 bases not matched to a gene; V was cut back by 5 bases and J by 7 bases. Germline-derived CDR1 and CDR2 are LNHDA and SQIVND (reference sequence). This CDR3 region has 12 residues. In DNA, the CDR3 is TGTGCCAGTAGTCCGGACAGGTGGGAGCAGTACTTC. This sequence encodes CASSPDRWEQYF.

The V and J genes are TRBV10-2 and TRBJ2-7; D gene uncertain. V dropped 6 bases and J dropped 3 bases, with 6 bases sitting between them. CDR1 and CDR2 from the germline V gene are WSHSY and SAAADI. The CDR3 is made up of 11 amino acids. The CDR3 loop reads CASRGDYEQYF. The DNA for the CDR3 is TGCGCCAGCAGGGGCGACTACGAGCAGTACTTC.

Only a few counts were recorded for this clone. The rearrangement links TRBV5-4 to TRBJ1-1; TRBD1 is a possible D gene (5 bases). Germline values: CDR1 SGHNT, CDR2 YYREEE (reference sequence). The CDR3 has 16 amino acids. The V end was cut by 4 bases, the J end by 1 base, with 17 bases between. The CDR3 coding sequence is TGTGCCAGCAGCAGCTTCGGTGAGGGGCCGAACACTGAAGCTTTCTTT. It encodes CASSSFGEGPNTEAFF. Supplemented by reference TRBV5-4 and TRBJ1-1, the full variable domain reads ETGVTQSPTHLIKTRGQQVTLRCSSQSGHNTVSWYQQALGQGPQFIFQYYREEENGRGNFPPRFSGLQFPNYSSELNVNALELDDSALYLCASSSFGEGPNTEAFFGQGTRLTVV.

The gene calls are TRBV10-2 and TRBJ2-7, with D possibly TRBD2 on 6 matching bases. This CDR3 is 12 amino acids long. The V end lost 10 bases, the J end lost 6 bases, and 16 bases lay between the germline ends. Germline-derived CDR1 and CDR2 are WSHSY and SAAADI. This CDR3 is CAIAAGKGEQYF. The CDR3 bases are TGCGCCATAGCTGCGGGGAAGGGCGAGCAGTACTTC.

This clone was detected only once. This sequence joins TRBV5-6 and TRBJ1-1, with unresolved D. The CDR3 spans 13 residues. The ends were cut back, 4 bases at V and 4 bases at J, with 11 bases in the middle. Germline values: CDR1 SGHDT, CDR2 YYEEEE. CDR3 sequence reads: CASSPRYRTEAFF. In nucleotides, the CDR3 is TGTGCCAGCAGCCCTCGATACCGCACTGAAGCTTTCTTT.